Sequencing of this T cell receptor beta chain was carried out in a study of long-term antiretroviral therapy in people with HIV. At survey level, the immunoSEQ assay was run in its v3.0 version. Libraries were prepared by immunoSEQ multiplex PCR; TCRdb keeps only in-frame clonotypes and omits some of them. The data hold 42,000 or so clones, with more than 70% observed a single time. CDR1 and CDR2 (germline): LNHDA, SQIVND (reference sequence). The CDR3 sequence is 17 residues long. V was trimmed by 3 bases and J by 0 bases, leaving 15 bases between them. This clone was observed a few times. This rearrangement joins TRBV19 to TRBJ1-5, with a weak D call TRBD1 (6 bases). This TCR came from a woman between 45 and 60 years old with HIV. The sample consisted of unsorted PBMCs, taken 3.1 years after starting antiretroviral therapy. The CDR3 DNA reads as TGTGCCAGTAGTATCTGGGCAGGGGAGTTTAGCAATCAGCCCCAGCATTTT. Protein sequence: CASSIWAGEFSNQPQHF.